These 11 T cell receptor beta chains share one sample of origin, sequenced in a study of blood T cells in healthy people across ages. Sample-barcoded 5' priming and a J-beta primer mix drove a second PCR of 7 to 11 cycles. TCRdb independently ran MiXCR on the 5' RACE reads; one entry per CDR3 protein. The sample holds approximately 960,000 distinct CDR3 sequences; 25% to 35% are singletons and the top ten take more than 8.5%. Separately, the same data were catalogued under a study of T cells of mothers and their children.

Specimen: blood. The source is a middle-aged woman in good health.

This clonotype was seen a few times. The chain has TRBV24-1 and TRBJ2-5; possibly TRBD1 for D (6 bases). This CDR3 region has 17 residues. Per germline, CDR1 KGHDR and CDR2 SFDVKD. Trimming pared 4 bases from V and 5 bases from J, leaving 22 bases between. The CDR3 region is CATSDHHIPGQQETQYF. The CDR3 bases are TGTGCCACCAGTGACCACCATATTCCGGGACAACAGGAGACCCAGTACTTC.

CDR3 in DNA: TGTGCCAGCAGCCAAAATCAGGGATATGGCTACACCTTC. As protein: CASSQNQGYGYTF. V is TRBV14 and J is TRBJ1-2, with a weak D call TRBD1 (5 bases). Germline CDR1 and CDR2: SGHDN and FVKESK. V lost 2 bases and J lost 5, with 9 bases in between. The CDR3 is 13 residues long.

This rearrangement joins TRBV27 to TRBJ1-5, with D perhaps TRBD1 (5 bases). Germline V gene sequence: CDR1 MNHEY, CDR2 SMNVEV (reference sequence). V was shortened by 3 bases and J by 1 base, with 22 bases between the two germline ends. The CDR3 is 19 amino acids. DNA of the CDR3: TGTGCCAGCAGTTTGGCGTATGGGAAGGGGCGGAGAAGCAATCAGCCCCAGCATTTT. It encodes CASSLAYGKGRRSNQPQHF.

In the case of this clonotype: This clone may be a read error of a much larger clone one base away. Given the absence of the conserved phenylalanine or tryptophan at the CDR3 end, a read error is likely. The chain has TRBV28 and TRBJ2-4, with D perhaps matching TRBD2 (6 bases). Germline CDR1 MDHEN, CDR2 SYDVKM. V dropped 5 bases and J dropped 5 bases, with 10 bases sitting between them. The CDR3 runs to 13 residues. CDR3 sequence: CASSRGDENIQYL. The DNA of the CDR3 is TGTGCCAGCAGTCGCGGGGATGAAAACATTCAGTACCTC.

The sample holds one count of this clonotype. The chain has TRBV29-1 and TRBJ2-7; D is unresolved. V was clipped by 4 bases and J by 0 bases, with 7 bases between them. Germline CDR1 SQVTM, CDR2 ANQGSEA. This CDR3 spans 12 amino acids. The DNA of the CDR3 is TGCAGCGTTGCCCCGAGCTCCTACGAGCAGTACTTC. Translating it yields CSVAPSSYEQYF.

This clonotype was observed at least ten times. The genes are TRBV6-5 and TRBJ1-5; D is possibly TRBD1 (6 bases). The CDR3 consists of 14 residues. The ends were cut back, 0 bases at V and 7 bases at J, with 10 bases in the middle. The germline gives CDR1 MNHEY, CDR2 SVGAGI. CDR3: CASSYSIGQQPQHF. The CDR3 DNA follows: TGTGCCAGCAGTTACTCGATAGGACAGCAGCCCCAGCATTTT.

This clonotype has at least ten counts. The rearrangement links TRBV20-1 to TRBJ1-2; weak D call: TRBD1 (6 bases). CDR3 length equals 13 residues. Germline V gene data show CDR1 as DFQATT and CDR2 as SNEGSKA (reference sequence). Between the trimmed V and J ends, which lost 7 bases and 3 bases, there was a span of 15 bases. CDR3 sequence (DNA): TGCAGTGTCTCGGACAGCAACTACTATGGCTACACCTTC. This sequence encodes CSVSDSNYYGYTF.

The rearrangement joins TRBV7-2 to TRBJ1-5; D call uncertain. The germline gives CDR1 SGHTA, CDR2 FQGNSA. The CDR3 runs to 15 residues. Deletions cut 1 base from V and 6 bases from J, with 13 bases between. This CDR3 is CASSLDAGLGQPQHF. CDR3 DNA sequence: TGTGCCAGCAGCTTAGATGCGGGGTTAGGTCAGCCCCAGCATTTT.

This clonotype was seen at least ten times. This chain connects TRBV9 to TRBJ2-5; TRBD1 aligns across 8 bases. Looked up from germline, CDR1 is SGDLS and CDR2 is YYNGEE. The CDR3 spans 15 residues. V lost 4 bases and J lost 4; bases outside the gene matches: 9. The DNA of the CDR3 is TGTGCCAGCAGCCCACGACAGGGGTGGTCAGAGACCCAGTACTTC. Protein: CASSPRQGWSETQYF.

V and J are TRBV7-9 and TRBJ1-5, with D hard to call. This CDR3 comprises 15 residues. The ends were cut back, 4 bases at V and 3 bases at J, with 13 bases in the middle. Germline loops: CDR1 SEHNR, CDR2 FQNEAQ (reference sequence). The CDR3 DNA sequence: TGTGCCAGCAGCTCCGGACTAACTCCCAATCAGCCCCAGCATTTT. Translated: CASSSGLTPNQPQHF.

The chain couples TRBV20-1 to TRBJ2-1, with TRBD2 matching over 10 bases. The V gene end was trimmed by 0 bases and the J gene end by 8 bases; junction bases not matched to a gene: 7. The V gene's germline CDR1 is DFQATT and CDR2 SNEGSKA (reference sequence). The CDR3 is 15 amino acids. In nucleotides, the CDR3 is TGCAGTGCTAGAGACCTTCTAGCGGGAGTTCATGAGCAGTTCTTC. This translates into CSARDLLAGVHEQFF.